This TCR beta chain was captured in a study of blood T cells in healthy people across ages. A second PCR of roughly 6 to 12 cycles used a sample-barcoded 5' primer and a J-beta primer mix. Every sample gave at least 2.5 million paired-end reads containing CDR3. A single record per CDR3 protein comes from TCRdb applying MiXCR to the 5' RACE reads. The profile shows hundreds of thousands of distinct CDR3 sequences, 53% of them singletons. Only a few counts were recorded for this clonotype. Its antigen is unidentified. The ends lost 6 bases at V and 5 bases at J; junction bases unmatched: 14. The CDR3 sequence is 16 residues long. Per germline, CDR1 SNHLY and CDR2 FYNNEI. Findings and limits, study-wide: The long-lived group displayed more naive CD4+ cells, plus higher diversity, than the aged donors did. No one knew whether donors had CMV, which possibly confounded expanded clonotype changes. Roughly linearly, TCR beta diversity per million T cells fell as age increased.

The TCR was taken from a man at least 80 years old in good health. This chain uses TRBV2 with TRBJ2-5; TRBD1 aligns across 8 bases. Sequencing was performed on blood. The CDR3 loop reads CASRGEDRAPWETQYF. The CDR3 DNA follows: TGTGCCAGCAGGGGCGAGGACAGGGCCCCTTGGGAGACCCAGTACTTC.